This T cell receptor beta chain was identified during a study of cytomegalovirus exposure and HLA in healthy donors. This clone appeared a single time. Libraries were prepared by immunoSEQ multiplex PCR; TCRdb keeps only in-frame clonotypes and omits some of them. The sample consists of under 250,000 clones, approximately 82% of them appearing once. V trimming: 5 bases; J trimming: 6 bases; junction bases outside the gene matches: 9. Germline CDR1 MNHEY, CDR2 SVGAGI. This CDR3 comprises 15 residues. The rearrangement links TRBV6-5 to TRBJ2-1; 8 nucleotides match TRBD1. The sample was PBMCs. This TCR was sampled from a woman aged 18-29 years in good health and CMV-seronegative. The CDR3 here is CASSPMTGDFNEQFF. CDR3 in DNA: TGTGCCAGCAGTCCCATGACAGGGGACTTCAATGAGCAGTTCTTC.